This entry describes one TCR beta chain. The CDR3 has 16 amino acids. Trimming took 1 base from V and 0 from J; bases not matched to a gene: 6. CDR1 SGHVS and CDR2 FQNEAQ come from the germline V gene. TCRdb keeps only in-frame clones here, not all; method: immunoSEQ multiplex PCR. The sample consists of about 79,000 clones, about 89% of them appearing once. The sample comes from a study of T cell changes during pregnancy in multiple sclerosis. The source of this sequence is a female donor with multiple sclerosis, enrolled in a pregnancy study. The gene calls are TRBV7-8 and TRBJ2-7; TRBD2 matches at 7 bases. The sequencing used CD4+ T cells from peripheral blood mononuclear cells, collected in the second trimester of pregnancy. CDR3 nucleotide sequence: TGTGCCAGCAGCTTAGTGGCTAGCGGAAGCTCCTACGAGCAGTACTTC. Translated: CASSLVASGSSYEQYF. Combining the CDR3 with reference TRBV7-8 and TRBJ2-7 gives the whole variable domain GAGVSQSPRYKVAKRGQDVALRCDPISGHVSLFWYQQALGQGPEFLTYFQNEAQLDKSGLPSDRFFAERPEGSVSTLKIQRTQQEDSAVYLCASSLVASGSSYEQYFGPGTRLTVT.